The clone carrying this T cell receptor (beta chain) was seen a few times. The sample comes from a study of blood T cell repertoires in COVID-19. Study overall: Samples taken during acute and convalescent COVID-19 were collected in the United States, Italy and Spain. PBMCs, B-cell-depleted T cells, or T cells provided the cDNA or gDNA that made up the material.

The V end lost 0 bases, the J end lost 4 bases, and 11 bases lay between the germline ends. Germline V CDR1 and CDR2: SGHRS, YFSETQ. The CDR3 loop spans 15 amino acids. In the source study's methods: Nucleated cell counts were estimated from reference gene primer amplification. TCRdb keeps only in-frame clones here, not all; method: immunoSEQ multiplex PCR. V, J and clone size reflect that table, while D and trimming were determined from the DNA. This table has under 85,000 clones, roughly four fifths appearing once. This clonotype was obtained from a woman older than 75 with active or convalescent COVID-19. Sequencing was done on a sample of peripheral blood. The J gene is TRBJ1-5, the V gene TRBV5-1, with D possibly being TRBD1 (5 bases). The CDR3 sequence is CASSLEGAGNQPQHF. The CDR3 DNA follows: TGCGCCAGCAGCTTGGAAGGGGCAGGGAATCAGCCCCAGCATTTT.